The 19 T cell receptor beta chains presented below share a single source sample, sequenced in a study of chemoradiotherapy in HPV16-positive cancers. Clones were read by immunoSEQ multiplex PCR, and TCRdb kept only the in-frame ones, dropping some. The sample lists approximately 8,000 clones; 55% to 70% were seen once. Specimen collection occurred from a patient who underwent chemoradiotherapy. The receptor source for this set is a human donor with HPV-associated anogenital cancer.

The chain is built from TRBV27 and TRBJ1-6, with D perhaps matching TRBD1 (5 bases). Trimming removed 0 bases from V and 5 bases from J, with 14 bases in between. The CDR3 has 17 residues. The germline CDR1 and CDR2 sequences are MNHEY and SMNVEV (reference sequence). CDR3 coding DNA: TGTGCCAGCAGTTTATCTCGCCGAGGGGTGGATAATTCACCCCTCCACTTT. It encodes CASSLSRRGVDNSPLHF.

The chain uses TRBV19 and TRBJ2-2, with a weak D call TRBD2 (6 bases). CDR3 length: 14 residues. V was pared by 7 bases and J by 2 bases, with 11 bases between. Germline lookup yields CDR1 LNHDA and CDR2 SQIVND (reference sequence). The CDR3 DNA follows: TGTGCCAGTATCCAAGGGACTAACACCGGGGAGCTGTTTTTT. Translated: CASIQGTNTGELFF.

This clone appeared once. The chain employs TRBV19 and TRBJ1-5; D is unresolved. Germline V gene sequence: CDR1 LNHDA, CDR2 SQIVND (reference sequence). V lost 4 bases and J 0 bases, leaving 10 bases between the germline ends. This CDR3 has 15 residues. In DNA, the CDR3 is TGTGCCAGTAGTAAAACGGTTTATAGCAATCAGCCCCAGCATTTT. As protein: CASSKTVYSNQPQHF.

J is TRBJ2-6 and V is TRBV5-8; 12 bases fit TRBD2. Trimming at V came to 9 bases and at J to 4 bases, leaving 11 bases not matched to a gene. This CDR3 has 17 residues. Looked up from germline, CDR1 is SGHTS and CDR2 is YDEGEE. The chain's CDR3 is CATATSGRGRGANVLTF. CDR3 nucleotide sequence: TGTGCCACCGCGACTAGCGGGAGAGGGAGAGGGGCCAACGTCCTGACTTTC.

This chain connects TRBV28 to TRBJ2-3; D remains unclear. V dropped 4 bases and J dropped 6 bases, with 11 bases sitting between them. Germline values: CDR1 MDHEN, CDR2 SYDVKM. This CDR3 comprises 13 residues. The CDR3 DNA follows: TGTGCCAGCAGTTCCCTGCCCATTGATACGCAGTATTTT. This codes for CASSSLPIDTQYF.

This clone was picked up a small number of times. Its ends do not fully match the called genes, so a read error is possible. Here the CDR3 DNA reads TGTGCCAGCAGGGAAGGTGGGACACCCTCTTCTTATGGCTACACCTTC. It translates to CASREGGTPSSYGYTF. V is TRBV2 and J is TRBJ1-2; maybe TRBD1 (6 bases). The CDR3 extends over 16 amino acids. Germline lookup yields CDR1 SNHLY and CDR2 FYNNEI.

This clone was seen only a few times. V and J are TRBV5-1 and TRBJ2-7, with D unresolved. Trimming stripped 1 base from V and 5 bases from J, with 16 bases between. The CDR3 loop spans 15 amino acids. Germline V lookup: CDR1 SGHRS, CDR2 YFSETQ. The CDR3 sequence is CASSLPLGYKHEQYF. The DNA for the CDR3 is TGCGCCAGCAGCTTGCCCCTCGGCTACAAACACGAGCAGTACTTC.

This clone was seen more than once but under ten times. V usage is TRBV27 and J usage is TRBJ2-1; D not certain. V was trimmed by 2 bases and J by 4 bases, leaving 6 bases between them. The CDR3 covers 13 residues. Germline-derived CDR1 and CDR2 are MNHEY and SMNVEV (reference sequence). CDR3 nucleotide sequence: TGTGCCAGCAGTTTAAACGGTTACAATGAGCAGTTCTTC. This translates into CASSLNGYNEQFF.

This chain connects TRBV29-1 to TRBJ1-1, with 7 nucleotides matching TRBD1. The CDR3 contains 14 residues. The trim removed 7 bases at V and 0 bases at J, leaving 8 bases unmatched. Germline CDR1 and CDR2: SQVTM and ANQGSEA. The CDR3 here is CSGYHRGLNTEAFF. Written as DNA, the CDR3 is TGCAGCGGATACCACAGGGGCCTGAACACTGAAGCTTTCTTT.

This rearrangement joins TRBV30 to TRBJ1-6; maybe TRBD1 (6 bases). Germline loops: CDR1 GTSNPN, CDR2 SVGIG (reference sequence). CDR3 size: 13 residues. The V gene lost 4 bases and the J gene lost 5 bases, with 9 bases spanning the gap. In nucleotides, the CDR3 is TGTGCCTGGAACCCAGGGGATAATTCACCCCTCCACTTT. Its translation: CAWNPGDNSPLHF.

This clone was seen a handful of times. This CDR3 reads CASSQDGGLTYEQYF. The CDR3 DNA follows: TGCGCCAGCAGCCAAGATGGGGGTCTAACCTACGAGCAGTACTTC. The rearrangement joins TRBV5-1 to TRBJ2-7; either TRBD1 or TRBD2 may fit D (5 bases each). The CDR3 is 15 amino acids. Trimming took off 4 bases at V and 2 bases at J, with 16 bases between the two ends. Germline lookup yields CDR1 SGHRS and CDR2 YFSETQ.

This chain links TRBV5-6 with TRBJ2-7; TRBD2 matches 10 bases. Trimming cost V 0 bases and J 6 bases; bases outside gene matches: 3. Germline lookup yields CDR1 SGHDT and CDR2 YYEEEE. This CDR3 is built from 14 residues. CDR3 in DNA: TGTGCCAGCAGCTTGGTAGCGGGGGGAGGCGAGCAGTACGTC. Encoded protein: CASSLVAGGGEQYV.

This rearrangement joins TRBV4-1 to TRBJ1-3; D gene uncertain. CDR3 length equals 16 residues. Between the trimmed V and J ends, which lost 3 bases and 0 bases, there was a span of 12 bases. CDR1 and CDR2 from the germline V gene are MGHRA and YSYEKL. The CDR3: CASSHPQRNSGNTIYF. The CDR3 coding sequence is TGCGCCAGCAGCCATCCCCAGCGGAACTCTGGAAACACCATATATTTT.

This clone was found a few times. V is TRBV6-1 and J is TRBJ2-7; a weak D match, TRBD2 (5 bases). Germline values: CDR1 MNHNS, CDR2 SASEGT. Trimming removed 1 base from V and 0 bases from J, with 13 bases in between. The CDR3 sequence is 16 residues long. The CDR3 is CASSEGVARSSYEQYF. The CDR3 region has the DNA TGTGCCAGCAGTGAAGGGGTAGCGAGGAGCTCCTACGAGCAGTACTTC.

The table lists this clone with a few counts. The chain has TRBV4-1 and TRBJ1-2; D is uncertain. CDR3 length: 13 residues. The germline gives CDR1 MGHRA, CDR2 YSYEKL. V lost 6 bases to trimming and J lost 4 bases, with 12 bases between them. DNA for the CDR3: TGCGCCAGCAGGGCCAGCGGCGGCTATGGCTACACCTTC. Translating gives CASRASGGYGYTF.

CDR3: CATRDPAEAFF. CDR3 sequence (DNA): TGTGCCACCAGGGATCCAGCTGAAGCTTTCTTT. This chain uses TRBV10-3 with TRBJ1-1; possible D gene TRBD1, 5 bases. V lost 10 bases to trimming and J lost 6 bases, with 12 bases between them. The germline V gene has CDR1 ENHRY and CDR2 SYGVKD. The CDR3 covers 11 residues.

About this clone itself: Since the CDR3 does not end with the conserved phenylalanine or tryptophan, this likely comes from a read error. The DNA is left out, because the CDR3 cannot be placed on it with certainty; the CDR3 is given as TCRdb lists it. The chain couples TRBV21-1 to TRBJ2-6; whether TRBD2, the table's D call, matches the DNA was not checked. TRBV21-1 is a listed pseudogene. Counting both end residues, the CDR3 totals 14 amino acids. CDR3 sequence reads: CASSKVGGESGASG.

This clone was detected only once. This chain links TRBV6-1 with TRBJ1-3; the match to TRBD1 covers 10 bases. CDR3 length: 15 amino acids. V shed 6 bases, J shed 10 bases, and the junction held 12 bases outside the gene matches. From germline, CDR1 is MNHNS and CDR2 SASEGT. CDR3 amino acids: CASSASGTGADTIYF. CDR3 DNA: TGTGCCAGCAGCGCCTCCGGGACAGGGGCAGATACCATATATTTT.

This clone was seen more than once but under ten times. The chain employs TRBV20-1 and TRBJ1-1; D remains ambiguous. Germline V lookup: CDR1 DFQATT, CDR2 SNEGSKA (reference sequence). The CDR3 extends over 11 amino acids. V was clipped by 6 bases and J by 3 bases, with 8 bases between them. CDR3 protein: CSAIKDTEAFF. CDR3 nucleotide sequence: TGCAGTGCCATAAAAGACACTGAAGCTTTCTTT.